A single T cell receptor beta chain is shown here with its context. No antigen is known for it. Qualities for individual bases were not recorded, and no much larger clone is one base off. Library preparation used the immunoSEQ multiplex PCR assay. For the multiplex PCR, a mixture combining 60 forward primers for TCR Vbeta segments and 13 reverse primers for TCR Jbeta segments was used. A multiplex PCR assay on genomic DNA amplified the CDR3 region of rearranged TCR beta genes. Amplified TCR beta libraries were sequenced as 87-base-pair reads on the Illumina HiSeq System. The authors' pipeline ran thus. Across the 700 or so repertoires, a later analysis counted 75 million to 90 million unique TCR beta chains, 8.5 million to 12 million of which were shared by at least two donors. Raw reads were error-corrected and collapsed into unique sequences by a nearest-neighbor algorithm in which closely related sequences were merged to remove PCR and sequencing errors. CDR3 sequences were aligned to IMGT reference sequences to assign V, D and J gene segments. For a sequence to be retained, at least a six-nucleotide match to both a V gene segment and a J gene segment was required. Rearrangements were classified as productive when the CDR3 lacked stop codons and remained in frame with V and J, and all other rearrangements were classified as non-productive. CDR3 was defined according to IMGT convention as the region running from the second conserved V-encoded cysteine to the conserved J-encoded phenylalanine. The earlier analysis of roughly 590 of the donors excluded sequences that lacked an unambiguous match to a single V gene segment. An earlier analysis of some 500 of the donors classified V segments as functional when productive rearrangements were above 56.7% and as segregating when the standard deviation between donors was above 5%. To diagnose cytomegalovirus status from the catalog of TCR beta chain sequences, a statistical classification framework was built. A later analysis assigned V and J genes by comparing TCR nucleotide sequences with IMGT/GENE-DB human TR gene sequences. In a later analysis, CDR3 sequences and most-parsimonious VDJ recombination scenarios were assigned using the TCRdist pipeline. A later analysis defined each TCR beta chain by its CDR3 amino acid sequence plus V-gene family, and excluded reads lacking a unique V-gene family. To address suspected cross-contamination and a sequencing artifact, a later analysis removed under 600 highly shared, low-generation-probability nucleotide sequences. For each public chain, a later analysis derived a clonal expansion index from normalized ranks of inferred template counts within each repertoire. In a later analysis, generation probabilities were computed using a VDJ recombination model fitted to out-of-frame rearrangements, and the results were checked against IGoR. In a later analysis, hypergeometric tests were used to score TCR-TCR, TCR-HLA and TCR-CMV co-occurrence, with a repertoire-size bias correction applied to TCR pairs. In a later analysis, false discovery rates were estimated by permuting HLA or CMV assignments 20 times. In a later analysis, co-occurring TCRs were grouped using DBSCAN, with TCRdist sequence similarity added in when clustering inside HLA-allele-positive subsets. For co-occurrence clustering, repertoires with fewer than 30,000 or more than 120,000 public chains were excluded, along with several repertoires with anomalous nucleotide sharing. Not all clones reach the TCRdb copy of this immuneACCESS table, which keeps in-frame sequences only. Checked studies attribute under half of the gap to unresolved V genes and leave the rest unexplained. The DNA gave D and trimming, while V, J and clone size come from that table. The sample records some 110,000 clones, more than 75% of which are singletons. The top ten hold under 8% of the sample.

The germline V gene sets CDR1 to MNHEY and CDR2 to SVGAGI. The CDR3 runs 15 residues from the cysteine to the phenylalanine. The only DNA kept is the CDR3, 45 bases in frame from the first base. Relative to germline, V is missing 6 bases and J is missing 4 bases, with 9 bases of the junction outside any gene match. This entry belongs to a study of cytomegalovirus exposure and HLA in healthy donors (dated by TCRdb to about 2017). As for the study more broadly: In an earlier analysis of some 550 of the donors, 276 Gb of sequence data and 95 million to 130 million unique TCR beta sequences from 180 million or so T cells were reported. An earlier analysis of 587 of the donors used high-throughput TCR beta sequencing to judge whether each TCR beta V gene segment behaved as functional or pseudogenic. The study aimed to test whether cataloging public T cell receptors could reveal signatures of past pathogen exposure. Of the 398 genotyped donors, over 65% fell in the genetic ancestry cluster associated with self-reported Caucasian donors. Alongside the repertoire data, information on donor age, sex, ethnicity and CMV serostatus was compiled. Using immunosequencing, the study profiled T cell repertoires from roughly 650 subjects and related those repertoires to cytomegalovirus serostatus. HLA typing included class I and class II loci at four-digit resolution. Genome-wide SNP genotypes for about three fifths of the roughly 670 donors were used in a later genetic analysis, which treated that subset as a discovery cohort. Across about 370 genotyped donors of the cohort, an average of approximately 240,000 unique TCR beta nucleotide sequences per donor were sequenced, and around 20% of those sequences were non-productive. Because of strong linkage in the cohort, a handful of DR-DQ haplotypes were treated as single units for association and clustering. A later analysis re-analyzed previously published TCR beta repertoires from about 600 donors and added high-resolution HLA genotyping to study TCR occurrence patterns. Rather than using new phenotypic data, the later analysis identified candidate immune exposures from TCR beta sequences and from how often those sequences occurred across donors. The number of donors typed differed by locus, with about 629-630 for A, B, C, DRB1 and DQB1, over 500 for DQA1, 600 to 610 for DPA1, and around 450 for DPB1. About 300 gigabases of sequencing data and around 80 million unique TCR sequences made up an early release that covered approximately 700 HLA-typed donors. Along with the roughly 670-subject first cohort, a separate validation cohort of 120 different subjects was used. All discovery cohort repertoires had been generated using a single sequencing platform. To predict cytomegalovirus infection status, the study combined high-throughput TCR immunosequencing, statistical association of individual TCRs with disease status, and machine learning.

The cohort was made up of 650 to 700 healthy bone marrow donors. At the time of sampling, all cohort members were nominally healthy, though unrecorded immune exposures were likely present. The donor was CMV seropositive and was included in the group of 289 seropositive cohort members. Each donor provided a peripheral blood sample, and peripheral blood mononuclear cells were used for TCR beta sequencing. The Qiagen DNeasy Blood Extraction Kit was used to extract genomic DNA from the blood cell samples. Findings and caveats that apply to the study as a whole: A later analysis found that most CMV-associated TCR beta chains appeared HLA-restricted, with HLA associations seemingly driven largely by CMV exposure. A later genetic analysis reported fewer N-insertions in productive TCRs among donors in an Asian-associated ancestry cluster than the roughly 620-donor mean. In vitro tests confirmed that a few of the cytomegalovirus-associated TCR beta chains recognize cytomegalovirus antigens. The authors suggested that the approach could potentially be extended to other disease states and immunological phenotypes. About 17 rarely observed V segments, including chromosome 9 orphons, were excluded from the earlier analysis of about 600 of the donors because counts were too low. Cytomegalovirus status was reported to be diagnosed by the classifier with high specificity and sensitivity in both the original and validation cohorts. When HLA alleles, especially DR and DQ, strongly co-occurred, TCR associations were difficult to assign to individual alleles. Several of the top co-occurrence clusters appeared to be linked to parvovirus B19, influenza, CMV and Epstein-Barr virus, according to a later analysis. Across donors, most TCR sequences were observed very rarely, whereas some public TCRs were present in many individuals. In a later analysis, HLA-associated TCR beta chains showed more clonal expansion and lower generation probabilities than non-associated chains that were equally common. In an earlier analysis of about 600 of the donors, most TCR beta V segments appeared in productive rearrangements about 90% or about 30% of the time, broadly matching IMGT annotations. A later analysis found that TCR association rates varied across HLA loci, with DRB1 alleles showing the most associated TCRs and HLA-C alleles the fewest. Correlated functional status among segregating V segments might reflect linkage disequilibrium, but an unknown experimental factor could not be ruled out. A later genetic analysis associated a missense DCLRE1C variant with V-gene and J-gene trimming of TCR beta chains, and an independent cohort replicated the association. CMV serostatus was the only immune exposure information available for the cohort. At a false discovery rate of 0.05, a later analysis linked around 15,000 TCR beta sequences to specific HLA alleles. Sequencing depth was assumed to be roughly uniform across donors in the presence/absence analyses, though that assumption may not hold. A total of fewer than 200 TCR beta chains were listed by the study as associated with cytomegalovirus. Some IMGT-functional V segments, including TRBV6-2 and TRBV6-3, could not be distinguished by the 87-base-pair reads and were therefore excluded. A group of highly shared sequence variants was considered likely to be a technical artifact of the sequencing pipeline. Only TCR beta chains were sequenced in this cohort, and the absence of alpha or paired-chain data limited detectable features. HLA typing was unavailable for some donors at each locus, so association tests used only the typed subset. A further reported finding was that TCR beta sequences accurately predicted the HLA-A and HLA-B alleles for most subjects in the first cohort.

The source material was PBMCs. This sequence originates from a woman between 45 and 60 years old in good health and CMV-seropositive. The receptor chain draws on TRBV6-5 and TRBJ1-5; 7 bases in the middle match TRBD1. CDR3 sequence: CASSLDRVGNQPQHF. In nucleotide form, the sequence is TGTGCCAGCAGCCTCGACAGGGTTGGGAATCAGCCCCAGCATTTT.